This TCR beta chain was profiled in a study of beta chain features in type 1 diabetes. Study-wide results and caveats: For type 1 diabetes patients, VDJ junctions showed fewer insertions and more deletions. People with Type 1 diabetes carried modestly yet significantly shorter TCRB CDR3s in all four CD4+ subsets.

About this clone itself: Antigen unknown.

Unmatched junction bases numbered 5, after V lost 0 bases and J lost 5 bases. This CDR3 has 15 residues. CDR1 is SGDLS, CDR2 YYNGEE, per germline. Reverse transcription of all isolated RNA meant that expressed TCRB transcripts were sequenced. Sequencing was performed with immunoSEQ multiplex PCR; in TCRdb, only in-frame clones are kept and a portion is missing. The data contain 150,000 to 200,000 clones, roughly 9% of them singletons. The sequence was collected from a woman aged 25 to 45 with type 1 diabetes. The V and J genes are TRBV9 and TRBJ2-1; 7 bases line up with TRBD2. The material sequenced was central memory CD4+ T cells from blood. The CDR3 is CASSVDGRPNNEQFF. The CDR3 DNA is TGTGCCAGCAGCGTAGACGGGAGGCCGAACAATGAGCAGTTCTTC.